These T cell receptor beta chains were read from a single sample in a study of OX40 agonist ivuxolimab in advanced cancers. Measured with immunoSEQ multiplex PCR; TCRdb has only the in-frame clones, and not every one. The sample lists some 25,000 clones; about 76% were seen once. The sample in question was CD4+ or CD8+ T cells sorted from blood, obtained in a trial of the OX40 agonist ivuxolimab. The receptors shown here come from an adult with an advanced solid tumor such as melanoma, head and neck, liver or kidney cancer. Both conserved end residues are part of each CDR3. A D gene is named only where the DNA matches it firmly. Only part of the rows carry a size: once, few, many, or a class if the clone is expanded.

v_gene: TRBV10-2
d_gene: .
abundance: .
j_gene: TRBJ2-5
CDR3nt: TGCGCCAGCAGTGATGAGCCTCAGGAGACCCAGTACTTC
CDR3aa: CASSDEPQETQYF

v_gene: TRBV7-9
d_gene: .
abundance: .
j_gene: TRBJ2-2
CDR3nt: TGTGCCAGCAGCTTATTCGGTAACGGGGAGCTGTTTTTT
CDR3aa: CASSLFGNGELFF

v_gene: TRBV9
d_gene: .
abundance: .
j_gene: TRBJ2-7
CDR3nt: TGTGCCAGCAGCGCCTACCAGGACTTGCCCCCCTACGAGCAGTACTTC
CDR3aa: CASSAYQDLPPYEQYF

v_gene: TRBV6-6
d_gene: TRBD2
abundance: few
j_gene: TRBJ2-1
CDR3nt: TGTGCCAGCAGAGCCCTAGCGGGCCCATACAATGAGCAGTTCTTC
CDR3aa: CASRALAGPYNEQFF

v_gene: TRBV11-3
d_gene: .
abundance: once
j_gene: TRBJ2-6
CDR3nt: TGTGCCAGCAGCCACCGATCGGGGGCCAACGTCCTGACTTTC
CDR3aa: CASSHRSGANVLTF

v_gene: TRBV6-5
d_gene: TRBD2
abundance: few
j_gene: TRBJ2-2
CDR3nt: TGTGCCAGCAGTTTGGGACTAGCGGGCGACACCGGGGAGCTGTTTTTT
CDR3aa: CASSLGLAGDTGELFF

v_gene: TRBV10-1
d_gene: TRBD2
abundance: .
j_gene: TRBJ2-1
CDR3nt: TGCGCCAGCAGTGATTCTAGCGGGGGTTACAATGAGCAGTTCTTC
CDR3aa: CASSDSSGGYNEQFF

v_gene: TRBV5-1
d_gene: .
abundance: .
j_gene: TRBJ1-2
CDR3nt: TGCGCCAGCAGCTGGGTTGACGGGATCATGTATGGCTACACCTTC
CDR3aa: CASSWVDGIMYGYTF

v_gene: TRBV2
d_gene: .
abundance: .
j_gene: TRBJ2-3
CDR3nt: TGTGCCAGCAGTGCGCTAGAGATGGCAGATACGCAGTATTTT
CDR3aa: CASSALEMADTQYF

v_gene: TRBV5-1
d_gene: .
abundance: few
j_gene: TRBJ2-7
CDR3nt: TGCGCCAGCAGCTACGGACCGGATTACGAGCAGTACTTC
CDR3aa: CASSYGPDYEQYF

v_gene: TRBV13
d_gene: .
abundance: medium-sized
j_gene: TRBJ2-1
CDR3nt: TGTGCCAGCAGCCCCGAGACAGGCTCCTACAATGAGCAGTTCTTC
CDR3aa: CASSPETGSYNEQFF

v_gene: TRBV2
d_gene: TRBD2
abundance: few
j_gene: TRBJ2-1
CDR3nt: TGTGCCAGCAGTGGTAGCGGGAGCTCCTACAATGAGCAGTTCTTC
CDR3aa: CASSGSGSSYNEQFF

v_gene: TRBV9
d_gene: .
abundance: .
j_gene: TRBJ1-2
CDR3nt: TGTGCCAGCAGCGTAGTTGGAGGGAGCTATGGCTACACCTTC
CDR3aa: CASSVVGGSYGYTF

v_gene: TRBV5-4
d_gene: TRBD2
abundance: few
j_gene: TRBJ2-5
CDR3nt: TGTGCCAGCAGCGGGAGACTAGCGGACCAAGAGACCCAGTACTTC
CDR3aa: CASSGRLADQETQYF

v_gene: TRBV9
d_gene: TRBD1
abundance: .
j_gene: TRBJ2-7
CDR3nt: TGTGCCAGCAGCGATGACGGACAGGACGAGCAGTACTTC
CDR3aa: CASSDDGQDEQYF

v_gene: TRBV7-9
d_gene: .
abundance: few
j_gene: TRBJ2-5
CDR3nt: TGTGCCAGCAGCCCAGAACAGTACCAAGAGACCCAGTACTTC
CDR3aa: CASSPEQYQETQYF

v_gene: TRBV7-9
d_gene: .
abundance: few
j_gene: TRBJ2-7
CDR3nt: TGTGCCAGCAGCGAAGACACCAGGGCCTACGAGCAGTACTTC
CDR3aa: CASSEDTRAYEQYF

v_gene: TRBV7-9
d_gene: .
abundance: once
j_gene: TRBJ2-5
CDR3nt: TGTGCCAGCAGCTCCGGGACAAGGGTTGGGACCCAGTACTTC
CDR3aa: CASSSGTRVGTQYF

v_gene: TRBV28
d_gene: TRBD1
abundance: .
j_gene: TRBJ2-2
CDR3nt: TGTGCCAGCAGCAGACAGGGATGGAACACCGGGGAGCTGTTTTTT
CDR3aa: CASSRQGWNTGELFF

v_gene: TRBV5-3
d_gene: .
abundance: once
j_gene: TRBJ1-4
CDR3nt: TGTGCCAGAAGCTTCAGGGGTTTCAATGAAAAACTGTTTTTT
CDR3aa: CARSFRGFNEKLFF

v_gene: TRBV15
d_gene: .
abundance: .
j_gene: TRBJ2-7
CDR3nt: TGTGCCACCAGCCCCTATTTGAGCGGAGGCTACGAGCAGTACTTC
CDR3aa: CATSPYLSGGYEQYF

v_gene: TRBV5-1
d_gene: .
abundance: .
j_gene: TRBJ2-1
CDR3nt: TGCGCCAGCAGCTTGGAGCCGGGGAGCAATGAGCAGTTCTTC
CDR3aa: CASSLEPGSNEQFF

v_gene: TRBV6-4
d_gene: .
abundance: few
j_gene: TRBJ2-1
CDR3nt: TGTGCCAGCAGTGAGCCGACGAGAGACAATGAGCAGTTCTTC
CDR3aa: CASSEPTRDNEQFF

v_gene: TRBV6-1
d_gene: .
abundance: .
j_gene: TRBJ2-7
CDR3nt: TGTGCCAGCACCCGGGCCCACGAGCAGTACTTC
CDR3aa: CASTRAHEQYF

v_gene: TRBV6-4
d_gene: TRBD2
abundance: medium-sized
j_gene: TRBJ2-2
CDR3nt: TGTGCCAGCAGCGAAACCCACCCTAGCGGGATTGAGGCCGGGGAGCTGTTTTTT
CDR3aa: CASSETHPSGIEAGELFF

v_gene: TRBV28
d_gene: .
abundance: .
j_gene: TRBJ2-3
CDR3nt: TGTGCCAGCAGCCAGGGGAGGGATACGCAGTATTTT
CDR3aa: CASSQGRDTQYF

v_gene: TRBV30
d_gene: .
abundance: .
j_gene: TRBJ1-1
CDR3nt: TGTGCCTGGGAACAGGGTGTGGGCACTGAAGCTTTCTTT
CDR3aa: CAWEQGVGTEAFF

v_gene: TRBV4-1
d_gene: .
abundance: .
j_gene: TRBJ1-4
CDR3nt: TGCGCCAGCCTCGGCGGGGGTGAAAAACTGTTTTTT
CDR3aa: CASLGGGEKLFF

v_gene: TRBV27
d_gene: .
abundance: .
j_gene: TRBJ1-5
CDR3nt: TGTGCCAGCAGAGGGGTCCGGGACTCCCATGGTATCAATCAGCCCCAGCATTTT
CDR3aa: CASRGVRDSHGINQPQHF

v_gene: TRBV27
d_gene: .
abundance: .
j_gene: TRBJ2-3
CDR3nt: TGTGCCAGCAGTTTTGGGGGGAGCACAGATACGCAGTATTTT
CDR3aa: CASSFGGSTDTQYF

v_gene: TRBV6-1
d_gene: .
abundance: .
j_gene: TRBJ2-1
CDR3nt: TGTGCCAGCAGTGAAGGGTGGGGGTATGAGCAGTTCTTC
CDR3aa: CASSEGWGYEQFF

v_gene: TRBV6-5
d_gene: .
abundance: .
j_gene: TRBJ2-7
CDR3nt: TGTGCCAGCAGTTACAGTGAGGACGCCTACGAGCAGTACTTC
CDR3aa: CASSYSEDAYEQYF

v_gene: TRBV6-1
d_gene: TRBD1
abundance: .
j_gene: TRBJ1-1
CDR3nt: TGTGCCGGGGTGGACAGGGAGGACACTGAAGCTTTCTTT
CDR3aa: CAGVDREDTEAFF

v_gene: TRBV29-1
d_gene: TRBD1
abundance: .
j_gene: TRBJ2-2
CDR3nt: TGCAGCGCCACTGGACAGGGGGCGTTCGGGGAGCTGTTTTTT
CDR3aa: CSATGQGAFGELFF

v_gene: TRBV4-2
d_gene: .
abundance: few
j_gene: TRBJ1-4
CDR3nt: TGTGCCAGCAGCCCCTCACTTAGTGAAAAACTGTTTTTT
CDR3aa: CASSPSLSEKLFF

v_gene: TRBV27
d_gene: .
abundance: .
j_gene: TRBJ1-2
CDR3nt: TGTGCCAGCAGCCAAGCCTCGGCGACAGTCTTTGGGTATGGCTACACCTTC
CDR3aa: CASSQASATVFGYGYTF

v_gene: TRBV10-3
d_gene: TRBD1
abundance: .
j_gene: TRBJ2-1
CDR3nt: TGTGCCATCAGTGAAGGCCGGCCCCTGGACAGGGGCAACAATGAGCAGTTCTTC
CDR3aa: CAISEGRPLDRGNNEQFF

v_gene: TRBV30
d_gene: .
abundance: .
j_gene: TRBJ1-3
CDR3nt: TGTGCCTGGCTAGGCGGGACAAGCGGAAGCTCCATATATTTT
CDR3aa: CAWLGGTSGSSIYF

v_gene: TRBV5-1
d_gene: .
abundance: .
j_gene: TRBJ2-2
CDR3nt: TGCGCCAGCAGCCCACAAGGGGGAACCGGGGAGCTGTTTTTT
CDR3aa: CASSPQGGTGELFF

v_gene: TRBV6-6
d_gene: .
abundance: few
j_gene: TRBJ1-5
CDR3nt: TGTGCCAGCAGAGGTCAGCTTACGGTCAATCAGCCCCAGCATTTT
CDR3aa: CASRGQLTVNQPQHF

v_gene: TRBV4-1
d_gene: .
abundance: .
j_gene: TRBJ2-3
CDR3nt: TGCGCCAGCAGCCAATCCATCTCGGGGTACTCAGATACGCAGTATTTT
CDR3aa: CASSQSISGYSDTQYF

v_gene: TRBV28
d_gene: .
abundance: .
j_gene: TRBJ2-5
CDR3nt: TGTGCCAGCAGTTTAGATTCGGCCAGGTACCAAGAGACCCAGTACTTC
CDR3aa: CASSLDSARYQETQYF

v_gene: TRBV28
d_gene: .
abundance: few
j_gene: TRBJ1-5
CDR3nt: TGTGCCAGCAGTTGGACGCTCACAGGGCTCAATCAGCCCCAGCATTTT
CDR3aa: CASSWTLTGLNQPQHF

v_gene: TRBV15
d_gene: .
abundance: .
j_gene: TRBJ1-4
CDR3nt: TGTGCCACCAGCATGTCGACTCTAGGAAGGGGGAATGAAAAACTGTTTTTT
CDR3aa: CATSMSTLGRGNEKLFF

v_gene: TRBV7-6
d_gene: TRBD2
abundance: few
j_gene: TRBJ2-1
CDR3nt: TGTGCCAGCAGCTTACCCCTAGCGGGTCTGAGCTCCTACAATGAGCAGTTCTTC
CDR3aa: CASSLPLAGLSSYNEQFF

v_gene: TRBV30
d_gene: TRBD2
abundance: .
j_gene: TRBJ2-1
CDR3nt: TGTGCCTCCCCTTTGGCTAGCGGGATAGGCGATGAGCAGTTCTTC
CDR3aa: CASPLASGIGDEQFF

v_gene: TRBV6-1
d_gene: .
abundance: .
j_gene: TRBJ2-7
CDR3nt: TGTGCCAGCAGTGAAAGGCCCCAGGACGAGCAGTACTTC
CDR3aa: CASSERPQDEQYF

v_gene: TRBV5-1
d_gene: TRBD1
abundance: once
j_gene: TRBJ2-3
CDR3nt: TGCGCCAGCAGCCTCCCCGGGACAGGGGACCATACCCCTCACACAGATACGCAGTATTTT
CDR3aa: CASSLPGTGDHTPHTDTQYF

v_gene: TRBV19
d_gene: .
abundance: .
j_gene: TRBJ2-1
CDR3nt: TGTGCCAGTAGTACTAGCGACAGCTCCTACAATGAGCAGTTCTTC
CDR3aa: CASSTSDSSYNEQFF

v_gene: TRBV9
d_gene: .
abundance: few
j_gene: TRBJ1-5
CDR3nt: TGTGCCAGCAGCGGAACAGGGTCGGATCAGCCCCAGCATTTT
CDR3aa: CASSGTGSDQPQHF

v_gene: TRBV2
d_gene: .
abundance: .
j_gene: TRBJ1-3
CDR3nt: TGTGCCAGCATGATTGACCTAAGCTCTGGAAACACCATATATTTT
CDR3aa: CASMIDLSSGNTIYF

v_gene: TRBV4-2
d_gene: .
abundance: few
j_gene: TRBJ2-1
CDR3nt: TGTGCCAGCAGCCAAGGGGGGGGCGGGCAGTTCTTC
CDR3aa: CASSQGGGGQFF